This entry lists 21 T cell receptor beta chains sequenced from one sample in a study of blood T cell repertoires in COVID-19. Data came from immunoSEQ multiplex PCR; TCRdb stores just in-frame clones and leaves some out. The sample lists about 42,000 clones, around 73% seen once, with 28% in the top ten. The specimen sequenced was peripheral blood. The receptors come from a woman aged 70 to 79 with acute or convalescent COVID-19.

Turning to this clone: Other DNA sequences in this sample translate to the same CDR3. This chain joins TRBV7-6 and TRBJ1-1; 7 bases agree with TRBD1. The V gene's germline CDR1 is SGHVS and CDR2 FNYEAQ. V lost 5 bases, J lost 2 bases, and 5 bases stayed unmatched. The CDR3 has 14 amino acids. CDR3 nucleotide sequence: TGTGCCAGCAGCCCGACAGGGCTTAACACTGAAGCTTTCTTT. Protein: CASSPTGLNTEAFF.

This chain connects TRBV9 to TRBJ2-2; D possibly corresponds to TRBD1 (5 bases). The CDR3 runs 16 residues. Trimming took 0 bases from V and 0 from J, leaving 9 bases between them. In germline, CDR1 is SGDLS, CDR2 YYNGEE. The CDR3 DNA follows: TGTGCCAGCAGCGTAGTGGCAGGGACGAACACCGGGGAGCTGTTTTTT. It translates to CASSVVAGTNTGELFF.

The chain carries TRBV4-1 and TRBJ1-6, with D tentatively TRBD1 (5 bases). Looked up from germline, CDR1 is MGHRA and CDR2 is YSYEKL. The CDR3 extends over 17 amino acids. The ends were cut back, 0 bases at V and 0 bases at J, with 9 bases in the middle. The CDR3 DNA sequence: TGCGCCAGCAGCCAAGAGGGGGGTAGCTCCTATAATTCACCCCTCCACTTT. Amino acid sequence: CASSQEGGSSYNSPLHF.

The V and J genes are TRBV7-9 and TRBJ1-1, with a weak D call TRBD1 (6 bases). This CDR3 is built from 14 residues. Trimming left V 2 bases short and J 3 bases short, with 10 bases between. CDR1 and CDR2 from the germline V gene are SEHNR and FQNEAQ (reference sequence). The CDR3 sequence is CASSLRQAYTEAFF. CDR3 DNA: TGTGCCAGCAGCTTAAGACAGGCGTACACTGAAGCTTTCTTT.

This chain links TRBV28 with TRBJ2-7; D unresolved. V dropped 7 bases and J dropped 1 base, with 11 bases sitting between them. The length of the CDR3 is 13 residues. Germline V gene data show CDR1 as MDHEN and CDR2 as SYDVKM. This CDR3 reads CASTLGSSYEQYF. CDR3 DNA sequence: TGTGCCAGCACCCTGGGCAGTTCCTACGAGCAGTACTTC.

CDR3 DNA: TGTGCCAGCAGTTTATGGGGCCCTAATGAAAAACTGTTTTTT. Its translation: CASSLWGPNEKLFF. The chain carries TRBV27 and TRBJ1-4; D is perhaps TRBD1 (5 bases). Deletions cut 1 base from V and 3 bases from J, with 6 bases between. The CDR3 is 14 amino acids. Germline V gene sequence: CDR1 MNHEY, CDR2 SMNVEV (reference sequence).

CDR3 in DNA: TGTGCCAGCAGCTTGAGGCTAGCGGGAGACACCGGGGAGCTGTTTTTT. As protein: CASSLRLAGDTGELFF. The rearrangement uses TRBV11-1 and TRBJ2-2; 10 bases are shared with TRBD2. The CDR3 is 16 amino acids. The V gene end was trimmed by 3 bases and the J gene end by 3 bases; junction bases not matched to a gene: 4. Germline V lookup: CDR1 SGHAT, CDR2 FQDESV (reference sequence).

The J gene is TRBJ1-5, the V gene TRBV19, with a possible D match to TRBD1 (6 bases). Germline V CDR1 and CDR2: LNHDA, SQIVND (reference sequence). The CDR3 has 16 amino acids. Between the trimmed V and J ends, which lost 7 bases and 3 bases, there was a span of 19 bases. Here the CDR3 reads CASNNRAQKNNQPQHF. Here the CDR3 DNA reads TGTGCCAGTAATAACAGGGCCCAAAAAAACAATCAGCCCCAGCATTTT.

This clone appeared a few times. In DNA form, the CDR3 reads TGTGCCAGCACAGGGTATACCTACGAGCAGTACTTC. Translation: CASTGYTYEQYF. This chain joins TRBV28 and TRBJ2-7, with D possibly TRBD1 on 5 matching bases. CDR1 MDHEN and CDR2 SYDVKM come from the germline V gene. The CDR3 loop spans 12 amino acids. The V end was cut by 7 bases, the J end by 2 bases, with 9 bases between.

The V gene is TRBV14, the J gene TRBJ2-1; 9 nucleotides align to TRBD2. The CDR3 is made up of 17 amino acids. Germline CDR1 and CDR2: SGHDN and FVKESK. Unmatched junction bases numbered 12, after V lost 4 bases and J lost 5 bases. The DNA for the CDR3 is TGTGCCAGCAGCCTCCCAGGGGAGCGGGGGGCAGACAATGAGCAGTTCTTC. Protein sequence: CASSLPGERGADNEQFF.

The rearrangement uses TRBV28 and TRBJ2-7; 9 bases map to TRBD2. V lost 3 bases to trimming and J lost 1 base; unmatched junction nucleotides: 4. This CDR3 has 15 amino acids. Germline V CDR1 and CDR2: MDHEN, SYDVKM. In DNA form, the CDR3 reads TGTGCCAGCAGTTTCTACCTAGCGGGATCCTACGAGCAGTACTTC. It codes for CASSFYLAGSYEQYF.

The chain combines TRBV28 with TRBJ1-1; D unresolved. Germline CDR1 reads MDHEN; CDR2 reads SYDVKM. The V end lost 2 bases, the J end lost 1 base, and 11 bases lay between the germline ends. The CDR3 contains 15 residues. CDR3 nucleotide sequence: TGTGCCAGCAGTTTAGGGAGTACGGGGAACACTGAAGCTTTCTTT. Translated, it gives CASSLGSTGNTEAFF. Full variable domain (remainder filled in from reference TRBV28 and TRBJ1-1): DVKVTQSSRYLVKRTGEKVFLECVQDMDHENMFWYRQDPGLGLRLIYFSYDVKMKEKGDIPEGYSVSREKKERFSLILESASTNQTSMYLCASSLGSTGNTEAFFGQGTRLTVV.

CDR3: CASSFPGDYTDTQYF. For the CDR3, the DNA is TGTGCCAGCAGCTTCCCTGGCGACTACACAGATACGCAGTATTTT. This chain links TRBV5-8 with TRBJ2-3; TRBD2 might be the D (5 bases). The CDR3 has 15 residues. Trimming removed 2 bases from V and 2 bases from J, with 12 bases in between. CDR1 is SGHTS, CDR2 YDEGEE, per germline.

This clone turned up a few times. The gene calls are TRBV18 and TRBJ2-7; D might be TRBD2 (6 bases). Germline assignment: CDR1 KGHSH and CDR2 LQKENI. The length of the CDR3 is 13 residues. The V and J ends lost 0 bases and 6 bases respectively, with 9 bases between them. The chain's CDR3 is CASSPPKGGEQYF. CDR3 in DNA: TGTGCCAGCTCACCACCGAAGGGAGGCGAGCAGTACTTC.

The chain recombines TRBV6-2 or TRBV6-3 with TRBJ2-7, with 10 nucleotides matching TRBD1. The germline V gene has CDR1 MNHEY and CDR2 SVGEGT. This CDR3 has 18 residues. Germline trimming cut 6 bases from V and 3 bases from J; bases unmatched to any gene: 17. The CDR3 DNA follows: TGTGCCAGCAGCTCCCTGCCGGGTCGGACAGGGGGAAGCTACGAGCAGTACTTC. This codes for CASSSLPGRTGGSYEQYF.

V is TRBV7-2 and J is TRBJ2-7, with 8 bases identical to TRBD2. The CDR3 extends over 15 amino acids. Per germline, CDR1 SGHTA and CDR2 FQGNSA. V trimming: 5 bases; J trimming: 3 bases; junction bases outside the gene matches: 9. The CDR3 coding sequence is TGTGCCAGCAGCCCCCGGACTAGCAGTAACTACGAGCAGTACTTC. It codes for CASSPRTSSNYEQYF.

In DNA form, the CDR3 reads TGTGCCAGCAGCTTAGGGCAGGCGTACCAAGAGACCCAGTACTTC. This sequence encodes CASSLGQAYQETQYF. The rearrangement links TRBV7-2 to TRBJ2-5; D uncertain. Trimming removed 1 base from V and 0 bases from J, with 9 bases in between. The CDR3 sequence is 15 residues long. Germline CDR1 and CDR2: SGHTA and FQGNSA.

The rearrangement links TRBV19 to TRBJ1-6, with a tentative D call TRBD1 (5 bases). Trimming took 3 bases from V and 8 from J, leaving 14 bases between them. The CDR3 has 15 amino acids. Germline lookup yields CDR1 LNHDA and CDR2 SQIVND (reference sequence). The CDR3 region has the DNA TGTGCCAGTAGTATTGGGACCTGGGGGGATTCACCCCTCCACTTT. Amino acids: CASSIGTWGDSPLHF. Combining the CDR3 with reference TRBV19 and TRBJ1-6 gives the whole variable domain DGGITQSPKYLFRKEGQNVTLSCEQNLNHDAMYWYRQDPGQGLRLIYYSQIVNDFQKGDIAEGYSVSREKKESFPLTVTSAQKNPTAFYLCASSIGTWGDSPLHFGNGTRLTVT.

As regards this clone: The same CDR3 also results from other DNA sequences found in this sample. V gene TRBV6-4 combines with J gene TRBJ2-1, with D perhaps TRBD2 (5 bases). V lost 2 bases to trimming and J lost 8 bases, with 16 bases between them. Looked up from germline, CDR1 is MRHNA and CDR2 is SNTAGT. The CDR3 spans 15 residues. The CDR3 here is CASSDPGLGVDEQFF. The CDR3 DNA sequence: TGTGCCAGCAGTGACCCGGGTCTCGGGGTGGATGAGCAGTTCTTC.

The J gene is TRBJ1-6, the V gene TRBV2, with 9 bases identical to TRBD1. The CDR3 length is 14 residues. J was trimmed by 9 bases and V by 3 bases; bases with no gene match: 3. Germline values: CDR1 SNHLY, CDR2 FYNNEI. CDR3: CASSEGQGGSPLHF. In DNA form, the CDR3 reads TGTGCCAGCAGTGAGGGACAGGGAGGTTCACCCCTCCACTTT.

V gene TRBV28 combines with J gene TRBJ2-5, with TRBD2 matching 8 bases. V shed 6 bases, J shed 2 bases, and the junction held 8 bases outside the gene matches. The CDR3 runs 15 residues. Looked up from germline, CDR1 is MDHEN and CDR2 is SYDVKM. The CDR3 nucleotides are TGTGCCAGCAGGGATAGCGGGACATGGCAAGAGACCCAGTACTTC. This codes for CASRDSGTWQETQYF.